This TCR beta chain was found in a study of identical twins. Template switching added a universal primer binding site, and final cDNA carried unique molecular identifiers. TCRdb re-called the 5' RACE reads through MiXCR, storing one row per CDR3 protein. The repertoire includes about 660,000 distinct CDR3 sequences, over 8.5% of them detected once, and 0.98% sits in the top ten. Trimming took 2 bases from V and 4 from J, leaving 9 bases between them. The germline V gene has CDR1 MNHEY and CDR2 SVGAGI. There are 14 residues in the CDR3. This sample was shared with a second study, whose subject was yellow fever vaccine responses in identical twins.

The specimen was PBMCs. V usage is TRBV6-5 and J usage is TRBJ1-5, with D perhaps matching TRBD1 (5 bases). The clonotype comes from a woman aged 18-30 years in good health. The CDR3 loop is CASSYIGDNQPQHF. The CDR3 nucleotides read TGTGCCAGCAGTTACATAGGGGATAATCAGCCCCAGCATTTT.